Shown below are 10 T cell receptor beta chains from a single sample sequenced in a study of blood T cell repertoires in COVID-19. The method was immunoSEQ multiplex PCR; TCRdb's version includes in-frame clones alone and lacks a portion of them. Of 150,000 to 200,000 clones in the sample, roughly nine tenths are singletons; the top ten hold 15% to 20%. Material for sequencing was peripheral blood. All receptors derive from a man aged 60 to 69 with active or convalescent COVID-19.

The V gene is TRBV6-2 or TRBV6-3, the J gene TRBJ2-1, with D possibly matching TRBD2 (5 bases). This CDR3 spans 12 amino acids. Germline V gene data show CDR1 as MNHEY and CDR2 as SVGEGT. The V end was cut by 1 base, the J end by 16 bases, with 14 bases between. The CDR3 nucleotides read TGTGCCAGCAGTTACTTCCGGGGAACGGCCTTCTTC. Translating it yields CASSYFRGTAFF.

The count of this clone is one. V usage is TRBV27 and J usage is TRBJ2-1; D might be TRBD1 (6 bases). V was trimmed by 1 base and J by 1 base, leaving 8 bases between them. The CDR3 loop spans 15 amino acids. Germline V lookup: CDR1 MNHEY, CDR2 SMNVEV (reference sequence). The CDR3 spells CASSLLRGSYNEQFF. CDR3 nucleotide sequence: TGTGCCAGCAGTTTATTGAGGGGGTCCTACAATGAGCAGTTCTTC.

J is TRBJ2-7 and V is TRBV5-4; 10 bases match TRBD1. The ends lost 4 bases at V and 3 bases at J; junction bases unmatched: 7. CDR3 length: 15 amino acids. CDR1 and CDR2 from the germline V gene are SGHNT and YYREEE (reference sequence). CDR3 DNA sequence: TGTGCCAGCAGCGACAGGGGGCGGCATTTCTACGAGCAGTACTTC. Its protein product is CASSDRGRHFYEQYF.

The chain uses TRBV28 and TRBJ2-3; TRBD1 agrees at 7 bases. The CDR3 runs to 15 residues. The germline V gene has CDR1 MDHEN and CDR2 SYDVKM. The junction had 6 bases not matched to a gene; V was cut back by 5 bases and J by 1 base. CDR3 amino acids: CASSTTGSGTDTQYF. The CDR3 DNA reads as TGTGCCAGCAGTACGACAGGGTCTGGCACAGATACGCAGTATTTT. Combining the CDR3 with reference TRBV28 and TRBJ2-3 gives the whole variable domain DVKVTQSSRYLVKRTGEKVFLECVQDMDHENMFWYRQDPGLGLRLIYFSYDVKMKEKGDIPEGYSVSREKKERFSLILESASTNQTSMYLCASSTTGSGTDTQYFGPGTRLTVL.

The rearrangement joins TRBV6-2 or TRBV6-3 to TRBJ2-7; 9 positions agree with TRBD1. Germline V gene lookup returns CDR1 MNHEY and CDR2 SVGEGT. The CDR3 totals 14 residues. The V segment lost 5 bases and the J segment 6 bases; nucleotides outside the gene matches: 8. The CDR3 loop reads CASSRRTGVSEQYF. In DNA form, the CDR3 reads TGTGCCAGCAGTCGACGGACAGGGGTAAGCGAGCAGTACTTC.

The rearrangement links TRBV7-2 to TRBJ2-1; no clear D. Looked up from germline, CDR1 is SGHTA and CDR2 is FQGNSA. V gave up 5 bases and J gave up 9 bases, with 11 bases separating them. There are 12 residues in the CDR3. Here the CDR3 reads CASSPYIGEQFF. CDR3 DNA: TGTGCCAGCAGCCCCTATATCGGTGAGCAGTTCTTC.

This clone was observed once. CDR3 DNA: TGTGCCAGCAGCTTAGGGACTAGCGGGAGCTTCCTCGAGCAGTACTTC. Translated, it gives CASSLGTSGSFLEQYF. The rearrangement joins TRBV13 to TRBJ2-7, with TRBD2 matching over 12 bases. The CDR3 runs 16 residues. The V gene's germline CDR1 is PRHDT and CDR2 FYEKMQ (reference sequence). Trimming cost V 0 bases and J 6 bases; bases outside gene matches: 6.

As DNA, the CDR3 is TGTGCCAGCAGTTTAGGTACAGGGGCCAATAATTCACCCCTCCACTTT. Protein: CASSLGTGANNSPLHF. V usage is TRBV28 and J usage is TRBJ1-6, with 7 bases fitting TRBD1. V was pared by 2 bases and J by 5 bases, with 6 bases of the junction left unmatched. Germline V gene sequence: CDR1 MDHEN, CDR2 SYDVKM. This CDR3 has 16 residues. The full variable domain, completed using reference TRBV28 and TRBJ1-6, is DVKVTQSSRYLVKRTGEKVFLECVQDMDHENMFWYRQDPGLGLRLIYFSYDVKMKEKGDIPEGYSVSREKKERFSLILESASTNQTSMYLCASSLGTGANNSPLHFGNGTRLTVT.

V usage is TRBV10-1 and J usage is TRBJ2-1, with unresolved D. V gave up 3 bases and J gave up 7 bases, with 10 bases separating them. The CDR3 contains 13 residues. Germline CDR1 WNHNN, CDR2 SYGVQD (reference sequence). CDR3 DNA: TGCGCCAGCAGTGAAATACTGGAGAATGAGCAGTTCTTC. It yields the protein CASSEILENEQFF.

The rearrangement uses TRBV5-4 and TRBJ2-5; possible D gene TRBD1, 5 bases. The CDR3 consists of 16 residues. With 1 base removed from V and 4 bases from J, the gap between germline ends came to 17 bases. Per germline, CDR1 SGHNT and CDR2 YYREEE (reference sequence). CDR3 in amino acids: CASSLKRGQGGETQYF. CDR3 nucleotide sequence: TGTGCCAGCAGCTTGAAGCGTGGGCAGGGCGGAGAGACCCAGTACTTC.